The 18 T cell receptor beta chains below come from one sample, sequenced in a study of cytomegalovirus exposure and HLA in healthy donors. With 60 Vbeta and 13 Jbeta primers, the PCR was carried out. Assay used: immunoSEQ multiplex PCR; TCRdb lists only in-frame clones, some missing. The data contain 150,000 to 200,000 clones, approximately 65% of them singletons. The sample comprised PBMCs. These receptors all stem from a man aged 40-49 years in good health and CMV-seronegative.

The sample holds a few counts of this clone. This chain connects TRBV18 to TRBJ2-4; D is unclear. Trimming took off 3 bases at V and 2 bases at J, with 11 bases between the two ends. The CDR3 has 15 amino acids. The germline gives CDR1 KGHSH, CDR2 LQKENI. As DNA, the CDR3 is TGTGCCAGCTCACCCGAGTGGAGTCCCAAAAACATTCAGTACTTC. It specifies CASSPEWSPKNIQYF. The whole variable domain, filled in from reference TRBV18 and TRBJ2-4, reads NAGVMQNPRHLVRRRGQEARLRCSPMKGHSHVYWYRQLPEEGLKFMVYLQKENIIDESGMPKERFSAEFPKEGPSILRIQQVVRGDSAAYFCASSPEWSPKNIQYFGAGTRLSVL.

The chain is built from TRBV6-5 and TRBJ2-5, with D unresolved. The CDR3 has 15 amino acids. Trimming pared 0 bases from V and 7 bases from J, leaving 15 bases between. Germline values: CDR1 MNHEY, CDR2 SVGAGI. The CDR3 nucleotides read TGTGCCAGCAGTTACTCGACGGCCCGCCGGGTGACCCAGTACTTC. It codes for CASSYSTARRVTQYF.

The chain is built from TRBV11-2 and TRBJ2-1; no definite D call. Germline V CDR1 and CDR2: SGHAT, FQNNGV. V was clipped by 5 bases and J by 4 bases, with 9 bases between them. The CDR3 loop spans 13 amino acids. CDR3 DNA sequence: TGTGCCAGCAGCCCCCTCGAGTACAATGAGCAGTTCTTC. Translated, it gives CASSPLEYNEQFF.

This chain connects TRBV19 to TRBJ2-1, with D possibly being TRBD2 (6 bases). The CDR3 runs to 15 residues. Looked up from germline, CDR1 is LNHDA and CDR2 is SQIVND (reference sequence). V lost 7 bases and J 4 bases, leaving 17 bases between the germline ends. CDR3 loop: CASKGQRAPYNEQFF. CDR3 nucleotides: TGTGCCAGTAAGGGCCAGCGGGCCCCATACAATGAGCAGTTCTTC.

The chain links TRBV29-1 to TRBJ2-7; D might be TRBD1 (6 bases). With 5 bases removed from V and 4 bases from J, the gap between germline ends came to 12 bases. CDR3 size: 12 residues. Germline V lookup: CDR1 SQVTM, CDR2 ANQGSEA. CDR3 nucleotides: TGCAGCGTTTTTACAGGGAATTACGAGCAGTACTTC. This sequence encodes CSVFTGNYEQYF.

V is TRBV2 and J is TRBJ2-7, with a tentative D call TRBD1 (6 bases). Germline values: CDR1 SNHLY, CDR2 FYNNEI. With 8 bases removed from V and 4 bases from J, the gap between germline ends came to 15 bases. The CDR3 extends over 13 amino acids. This CDR3 is CASGRLGGYEQYF. CDR3 sequence (DNA): TGTGCCAGCGGTCGGCTAGGGGGTTACGAGCAGTACTTC.

This clone has a handful of counts. This sequence joins TRBV13 and TRBJ2-3; weak D call: TRBD1 (5 bases). Germline V CDR1 and CDR2: PRHDT, FYEKMQ (reference sequence). The CDR3 has 15 amino acids. Trimming shortened V by 3 bases and J by 0 bases, and 10 bases separated the two germline ends. Here the CDR3 reads CASSLPGFSTDTQYF. CDR3 nucleotides: TGTGCCAGCAGCTTGCCAGGGTTTAGCACAGATACGCAGTATTTT.

The genes are TRBV7-9 and TRBJ2-7, with a possible D match to TRBD2 (6 bases). Trimming stripped 6 bases from V and 2 bases from J, with 8 bases between. Per the germline V gene, CDR1 is SEHNR and CDR2 is FQNEAQ (reference sequence). The CDR3 sequence is 12 residues long. The CDR3 region is CASSSGPYEQYF. DNA of the CDR3: TGTGCCAGCAGTAGCGGCCCCTACGAGCAGTACTTC.

The chain recombines TRBV12-5 with TRBJ2-4, with no clear D. The CDR3 contains 14 residues. In germline, CDR1 is LGHNT, CDR2 FRNRAP. Deletions cut 7 bases from V and 1 base from J, with 11 bases between. CDR3 residues: CASAPSGAKNIQYF. CDR3 nucleotides: TGTGCTAGTGCCCCCTCCGGGGCCAAAAACATTCAGTACTTC.

The chain uses TRBV18 and TRBJ2-7, with 14 bases identical to TRBD2. The CDR3 covers 15 residues. V shed 6 bases and J 6 bases; nucleotides not matched to a gene: 7. Looked up from germline, CDR1 is KGHSH and CDR2 is LQKENI. CDR3 DNA: TGTGCCAGCTCCCGGGGACTAGCGGGGGAGACCGAGCAGTACTTC. Its protein product is CASSRGLAGETEQYF.

The gene calls are TRBV10-1 and TRBJ2-1, with 16 nucleotides matching TRBD2. V shed 8 bases and J 0 bases; nucleotides not matched to a gene: 7. The CDR3 runs 18 residues. Germline CDR1 and CDR2: WNHNN and SYGVQD (reference sequence). CDR3 residues: CASRGLAGGLGSYNEQFF. Written as DNA, the CDR3 is TGCGCCAGCCGGGGACTAGCGGGGGGGCTGGGCTCCTACAATGAGCAGTTCTTC.

CDR3 in DNA: TGCGCCAGCAGCTTGGCCGGTCTCTACAATGAGCAGTTCTTC. It codes for CASSLAGLYNEQFF. J is TRBJ2-1 and V is TRBV5-1, with D uncertain. Per germline, CDR1 SGHRS and CDR2 YFSETQ. V was pared by 0 bases and J by 3 bases, with 7 bases between. CDR3 size: 14 residues. The full variable domain, its missing parts supplied by reference TRBV5-1 and TRBJ2-1, is KAGVTQTPRYLIKTRGQQVTLSCSPISGHRSVSWYQQTPGQGLQFLFEYFSETQRNKGNFPGRFSGRQFSNSRSEMNVSTLELGDSALYLCASSLAGLYNEQFFGPGTRLTVL.

V usage is TRBV4-1 and J usage is TRBJ2-1; 12 positions agree with TRBD2. This CDR3 has 17 amino acids. Germline CDR1 reads MGHRA; CDR2 reads YSYEKL. The V and J ends lost 2 bases and 7 bases, in that order; junction bases with no gene match: 9. The CDR3 DNA is TGCGCCAGCAGCCAAACGACTAGCGGGGGAGGGTGGAATGAGCAGTTCTTC. Its protein product is CASSQTTSGGGWNEQFF.

This chain joins TRBV4-1 and TRBJ2-5; 11 positions agree with TRBD2. TRBJ2-7 matches the DNA end more closely, so the J call is doubtful. Germline-derived CDR1 and CDR2 are MGHRA and YSYEKL. The CDR3 extends over 17 amino acids. CDR3 bases: TGCGCCAGCAGCCCTGGACTAGCGGGCAATCCTTTCTACGAGCAGTACTTC. As protein: CASSPGLAGNPFYEQYF.

This clone was detected only a few times. CDR3 in amino acids: CASSLGQNYGYTF. The CDR3 DNA reads as TGTGCCAGCAGCTTGGGACAGAACTATGGCTACACCTTC. V usage is TRBV7-9 and J usage is TRBJ1-2; 7 bases fit TRBD1. CDR3 length: 13 amino acids. CDR1 and CDR2 (germline): SEHNR, FQNEAQ (reference sequence). V dropped 3 bases and J dropped 2; count of bases not matched to a gene: 0.

V and J are TRBV6-5 and TRBJ2-7; 8 bases map to TRBD1. The CDR3 is 15 amino acids. Germline-derived CDR1 and CDR2 are MNHEY and SVGAGI. V lost 1 base, J lost 3 bases, and 5 bases stayed unmatched. The DNA for the CDR3 is TGTGCCAGCAGTTACTTTTTTGGGACAGGCTACGAGCAGTACTTC. Translating it yields CASSYFFGTGYEQYF.

This clone appeared a single time. The chain recombines TRBV5-1 with TRBJ1-2; 10 bases line up with TRBD1. Germline V gives CDR1 SGHRS, CDR2 YFSETQ. The CDR3 spans 16 residues. V trimming: 1 base; J trimming: 4 bases; junction bases outside the gene matches: 7. CDR3 nucleotides: TGCGCCAGCAGCTTGCGTGGGACAGGGGCCGCCTATGGCTACACCTTC. It yields the protein CASSLRGTGAAYGYTF.

The chain carries TRBV6-1 and TRBJ1-4; D unclear. The V gene's germline CDR1 is MNHNS and CDR2 SASEGT. V lost 7 bases and J 0 bases, leaving 12 bases between the germline ends. This CDR3 contains 15 residues. CDR3 amino acids: CASTRVFATNEKLFF. CDR3 coding DNA: TGTGCCAGCACTCGGGTGTTTGCAACTAATGAAAAACTGTTTTTT.